This T cell receptor (beta chain) was sequenced for a study of shared clonotypes between healthy human individuals. Germline CDR1 reads SNHLY; CDR2 reads FYNNEI. V lost 6 bases and J lost 8; bases outside the gene matches: 4. This CDR3 comprises 13 residues. TCRdb's copy holds only in-frame clones and misses some; the assay was immunoSEQ multiplex PCR. The sample holds over 850,000 clones; approximately 80% are singletons and the top ten take 0.5% to 0.6%. The TCR was taken from a man between 18 and 35 years old in good health. Some clones in this sample may be carry-over from other donors' samples. The chain links TRBV2 to TRBJ2-1; 10 nucleotides line up with TRBD2. Sequenced material: memory CD4+ T cells from PBMCs. The sample's subset: CD45RA-negative fraction. The CDR3 region is CASRASGSDEQFF. The CDR3, as DNA: TGTGCCAGCAGGGCTAGCGGGAGTGATGAGCAGTTCTTC.